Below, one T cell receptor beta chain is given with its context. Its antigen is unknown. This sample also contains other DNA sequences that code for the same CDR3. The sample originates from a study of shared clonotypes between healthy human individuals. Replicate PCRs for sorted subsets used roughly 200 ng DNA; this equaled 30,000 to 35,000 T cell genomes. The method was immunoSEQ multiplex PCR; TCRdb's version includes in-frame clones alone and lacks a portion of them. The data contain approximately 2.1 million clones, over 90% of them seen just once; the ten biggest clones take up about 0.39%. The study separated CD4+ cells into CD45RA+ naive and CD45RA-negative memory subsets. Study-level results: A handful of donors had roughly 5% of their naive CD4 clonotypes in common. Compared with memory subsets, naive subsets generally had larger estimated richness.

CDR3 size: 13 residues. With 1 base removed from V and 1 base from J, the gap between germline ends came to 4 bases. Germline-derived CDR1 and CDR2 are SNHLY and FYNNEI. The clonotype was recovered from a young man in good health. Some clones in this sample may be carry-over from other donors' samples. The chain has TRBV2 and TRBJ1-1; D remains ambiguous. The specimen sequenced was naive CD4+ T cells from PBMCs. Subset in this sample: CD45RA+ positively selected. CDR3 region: CASSEGPNTEAFF. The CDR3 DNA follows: TGTGCCAGCAGTGAAGGGCCGAACACTGAAGCTTTCTTT.